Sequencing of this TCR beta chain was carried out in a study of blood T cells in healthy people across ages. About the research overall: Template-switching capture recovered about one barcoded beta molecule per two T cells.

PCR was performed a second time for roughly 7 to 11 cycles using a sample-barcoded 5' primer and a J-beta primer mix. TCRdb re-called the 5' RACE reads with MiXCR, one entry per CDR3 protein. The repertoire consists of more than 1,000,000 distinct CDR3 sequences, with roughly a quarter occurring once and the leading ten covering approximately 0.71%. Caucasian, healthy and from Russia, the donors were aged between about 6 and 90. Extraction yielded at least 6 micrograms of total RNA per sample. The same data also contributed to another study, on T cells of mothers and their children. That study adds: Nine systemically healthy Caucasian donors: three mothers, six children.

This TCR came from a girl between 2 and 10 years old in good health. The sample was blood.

The CDR3 loop reads CSARDTALWETQYF. The DNA for the CDR3 is TGCAGTGCTAGAGATACGGCTTTGTGGGAGACCCAGTACTTC. V gene TRBV20-1 combines with J gene TRBJ2-5, with D uncertain. V lost 0 bases and J 5 bases, leaving 13 bases between the germline ends. In germline, CDR1 is DFQATT, CDR2 SNEGSKA (reference sequence). The CDR3 contains 14 residues.